These 26 T cell receptor beta chains originate from one sample sequenced in a study of blood T cell repertoires in COVID-19. Sequencing used immunoSEQ multiplex PCR; TCRdb keeps in-frame clones, though not all of them. Altogether 150,000 to 200,000 clones are present, around 85% being singletons, with the ten largest covering under 2.5%. Sequencing was performed on peripheral blood. The receptors were gathered from a man aged 65 to 85 with active or convalescent COVID-19.

The gene calls are TRBV2 and TRBJ2-5; a possible D gene is TRBD1 (5 bases). The V gene lost 6 bases and the J gene lost 2 bases, with 13 bases spanning the gap. The CDR3 runs 14 residues. Germline values: CDR1 SNHLY, CDR2 FYNNEI. Written as DNA, the CDR3 is TGTGCCAGCAGGGGGCGTGACGGACAAGAGACCCAGTACTTC. Translating gives CASRGRDGQETQYF.

The genes are TRBV12-3 or TRBV12-4 and TRBJ2-1; TRBD1 might be the D (6 bases). This CDR3 has 13 residues. Trimming took off 2 bases at V and 8 bases at J, with 10 bases between the two ends. CDR3 bases: TGTGCCAGCAGTTTACTGGGGGCCGATGAGCAGTTCTTC. It is translated as CASSLLGADEQFF.

The chain combines TRBV6-4 with TRBJ1-2; possibly TRBD1 for D (5 bases). V lost 0 bases and J lost 8, with 10 bases in between. There are 13 residues in the CDR3. Germline CDR1 reads MRHNA; CDR2 reads SNTAGT. The CDR3, as DNA: TGTGCCAGCAGTGACTCAAGCGCAGGGGGCTACACCTTC. Its protein is CASSDSSAGGYTF.

This clone was picked up one time. This chain links TRBV19 with TRBJ1-5, with a possible D match to TRBD1 (5 bases). Deletions cut 5 bases from V and 3 bases from J, with 8 bases between. This CDR3 comprises 13 residues. Germline loops: CDR1 LNHDA, CDR2 SQIVND (reference sequence). The CDR3 protein is CASSLDNNQPQHF. The CDR3 nucleotides read TGTGCCAGTAGTTTGGACAACAATCAGCCCCAGCATTTT.

The chain joins TRBV28 to TRBJ2-7; unclear D gene. Trimming took 7 bases from V and 3 from J, leaving 7 bases between them. CDR1 and CDR2 from the germline V gene are MDHEN and SYDVKM. The CDR3 is 11 residues long. Here the CDR3 reads CASNGLYEQYF. The CDR3 DNA follows: TGTGCCAGCAACGGTCTCTACGAGCAGTACTTC.

CDR3 loop: CASSLGTGVNYGYTF. In DNA, the CDR3 is TGTGCCAGCAGTCTCGGGACAGGGGTCAATTATGGCTACACCTTC. The rearrangement joins TRBV6-5 to TRBJ1-2, with TRBD1 matching over 10 bases. The CDR3 extends over 15 amino acids. The germline CDR1 and CDR2 sequences are MNHEY and SVGAGI. Trimming took 5 bases from V and 5 from J; bases not matched to a gene: 8.

The V and J genes are TRBV7-8 and TRBJ2-3, with TRBD1 matching 10 bases. CDR1 and CDR2 (germline): SGHVS, FQNEAQ. The trim removed 3 bases at V and 0 bases at J, leaving 9 bases unmatched. The CDR3 has 18 residues. Here the CDR3 reads CASSFQRDRGSSTDTQYF. In DNA, the CDR3 is TGTGCCAGCAGCTTCCAACGGGACAGGGGATCTAGCACAGATACGCAGTATTTT.

This rearrangement joins TRBV12-3 or TRBV12-4 to TRBJ1-2, with 7 bases matching TRBD1. CDR3 length: 13 residues. Trimming removed 3 bases from V and 10 bases from J; junction bases left unmatched: 8. The CDR3 DNA is TGTGCCAGCAGTTTTAGTACAGGGGTTGACTACACCTTC. It encodes CASSFSTGVDYTF.

The chain carries TRBV2 and TRBJ1-1; perhaps TRBD1 as D (5 bases). The CDR3 contains 15 residues. The V gene lost 5 bases and the J gene lost 4 bases, with 17 bases spanning the gap. The V gene's germline CDR1 is SNHLY and CDR2 FYNNEI. Here the CDR3 reads CASSPVRGGGTEAFF. As DNA, the CDR3 is TGTGCCAGCAGTCCGGTGAGGGGCGGGGGCACTGAAGCTTTCTTT.

The chain has TRBV28 and TRBJ2-7; 7 bases agree with TRBD1. The germline V gene has CDR1 MDHEN and CDR2 SYDVKM. The CDR3 covers 16 residues. V lost 3 bases to trimming and J lost 5 bases; unmatched junction nucleotides: 13. The CDR3: CASSLVVGDRVHEQYF. CDR3 in DNA: TGTGCCAGCAGTTTGGTGGTCGGAGACAGGGTTCACGAGCAGTACTTC.

V usage is TRBV5-1 and J usage is TRBJ2-7; 7 bases fit TRBD1. Trimming at V came to 2 bases and at J to 7 bases, leaving 12 bases not matched to a gene. Germline CDR1 SGHRS, CDR2 YFSETQ. There are 15 residues in the CDR3. In DNA form, the CDR3 reads TGCGCCAGCAGCTTTGTCGTCCCCCCACAGGGGGAGCAGTACTTC. This encodes CASSFVVPPQGEQYF.

The chain employs TRBV18 and TRBJ1-2, with D perhaps matching TRBD1 (5 bases). CDR3 length equals 13 residues. Per the germline V gene, CDR1 is KGHSH and CDR2 is LQKENI. Deletions cut 1 base from V and 7 bases from J, with 10 bases between. The CDR3 reads CASSPQVRVGYTF. CDR3 nucleotides: TGTGCCAGCTCACCACAAGTCAGGGTTGGCTACACCTTC.

The table lists this clone with a count of one. The J gene is TRBJ1-4, the V gene TRBV9; D is uncertain. The CDR3 runs 15 residues. From germline, CDR1 is SGDLS and CDR2 YYNGEE. V lost 3 bases and J 5 bases, leaving 14 bases between the germline ends. CDR3 sequence: CASSAQELGNEKLFF. The CDR3 bases are TGTGCCAGCAGCGCCCAAGAGCTGGGCAATGAAAAACTGTTTTTT.

This chain links TRBV5-6 with TRBJ2-3, with a possible D match to TRBD1 (5 bases). Germline lookup yields CDR1 SGHDT and CDR2 YYEEEE. V was clipped by 2 bases and J by 1 base, with 5 bases between them. The CDR3 runs 13 residues. The CDR3 nucleotides are TGTGCCAGCAGCTTAGGGGGCACAGATACGCAGTATTTT. Protein product: CASSLGGTDTQYF.

This rearrangement joins TRBV6-5 to TRBJ1-1; TRBD1 might be the D (6 bases). This CDR3 is built from 14 residues. Per germline, CDR1 MNHEY and CDR2 SVGAGI. Trimming took 6 bases from V and 1 from J, leaving 12 bases between them. The CDR3 DNA is TGTGCCAGCAGACAACAGGGTCAGAACACTGAAGCTTTCTTT. It translates to CASRQQGQNTEAFF.

The V gene is TRBV10-3, the J gene TRBJ2-3; no reliable D call. This CDR3 is built from 15 residues. The germline gives CDR1 ENHRY, CDR2 SYGVKD. Trimming cost V 4 bases and J 0 bases, with 11 bases left between them. CDR3 nucleotide sequence: TGTGCCATCAGTGTGGCGGCAATTAGCACAGATACGCAGTATTTT. Translating it yields CAISVAAISTDTQYF.

J is TRBJ2-3 and V is TRBV28; D uncertain. Germline V CDR1 and CDR2: MDHEN, SYDVKM. The CDR3 contains 13 residues. V shed 6 bases and J shed 1 base, with 8 bases lying between them. CDR3 coding DNA: TGTGCCAGCAGAAAGACTGGCACAGATACGCAGTATTTT. It yields the protein CASRKTGTDTQYF.

The chain combines TRBV11-2 with TRBJ2-2, with 7 bases matching TRBD2. The CDR3 covers 16 residues. J lost 7 bases, V lost 2 bases, and 10 bases had no gene match. Looked up from germline, CDR1 is SGHAT and CDR2 is FQNNGV. CDR3 protein: CASSLSPTSRFGELFF. The CDR3 DNA reads as TGTGCCAGCAGCTTATCTCCGACTAGCAGATTCGGGGAGCTGTTTTTT.

The chain links TRBV3-1 (or the pseudogene TRBV3-2) to TRBJ2-1; TRBD2 agrees at 12 bases. Looked up from germline, CDR1 is LGHDT and CDR2 is YNNKEL (reference sequence). The CDR3 runs 15 residues. V lost 4 bases to trimming and J lost 7 bases; unmatched junction nucleotides: 5. The CDR3 loop is CASSPPSGRANEQFF. CDR3 coding DNA: TGTGCCAGCAGCCCCCCTAGCGGGAGGGCGAATGAGCAGTTCTTC.

This chain uses TRBV6-2 or TRBV6-3 with TRBJ2-1; tentative D call: TRBD1 (6 bases). The CDR3 is made up of 15 amino acids. Germline V lookup: CDR1 MNHEY, CDR2 SVGEGT. Trimming shortened V by 6 bases and J by 7 bases, and 19 bases separated the two germline ends. In DNA, the CDR3 is TGTGCCAGCAGCATCCCTCCAGGGGATAGGAATGAGCAGTTCTTC. Amino acids: CASSIPPGDRNEQFF.

The chain links TRBV3-1 (or the pseudogene TRBV3-2) to TRBJ2-1, with 9 bases fitting TRBD2. CDR3 length: 13 residues. V lost 4 bases and J lost 12; bases outside the gene matches: 7. Germline assignment: CDR1 LGHDT and CDR2 YNNKEL (reference sequence). As DNA, the CDR3 is TGTGCCAGCAGCCGGACGCGGGGGGGATGGCAGTTCTTC. This sequence encodes CASSRTRGGWQFF.

This chain joins TRBV2 and TRBJ1-6; no reliable D call. V gave up 2 bases and J gave up 10 bases, with 3 bases separating them. The CDR3 is 11 residues long. CDR1 is SNHLY, CDR2 FYNNEI, per germline. CDR3 DNA: TGTGCCAGCAGTGAACAGTCACCCCTCCACTTT. Its translation: CASSEQSPLHF.

This chain connects TRBV7-2 to TRBJ1-3, with 8 bases identical to TRBD1. V trimming: 1 base; J trimming: 2 bases; junction bases outside the gene matches: 4. Germline CDR1 and CDR2: SGHTA and FQGNSA. The CDR3 extends over 16 amino acids. DNA of the CDR3: TGTGCCAGCAGCTTAGGCAGGGGGCTGACTGGAAACACCATATATTTT. Its translation is CASSLGRGLTGNTIYF.

The chain combines TRBV7-2 with TRBJ2-7; 8 bases are a match to TRBD1. The trim removed 5 bases at V and 3 bases at J, leaving 3 bases unmatched. The CDR3 covers 13 residues. Germline V gene sequence: CDR1 SGHTA, CDR2 FQGNSA. CDR3 sequence reads: CASSPQGGYEQYF. The CDR3 region has the DNA TGTGCCAGCAGCCCACAGGGGGGCTACGAGCAGTACTTC. The full variable domain, with the rest looked up from reference TRBV7-2 and TRBJ2-7, is GAGVSQSPSNKVTEKGKDVELRCDPISGHTALYWYRQSLGQGLEFLIYFQGNSAPDKSGLPSDRFSAERTGGSVSTLTIQRTQQEDSAVYLCASSPQGGYEQYFGPGTRLTVT.

Only a few counts were recorded for this clone. This chain uses TRBV12-3 or TRBV12-4 with TRBJ2-3; D is ambiguous. There are 13 residues in the CDR3. Trimming stripped 3 bases from V and 4 bases from J, with 8 bases between. For the CDR3, the DNA is TGTGCCAGCAGTTTTTTGGCGGCAGATACGCAGTATTTT. It specifies CASSFLAADTQYF.

In regard to this clone: The same CDR3 can be traced to other DNA sequences in this sample. This chain links TRBV3-1 (or the pseudogene TRBV3-2) with TRBJ2-7; 7 bases line up with TRBD2. The J segment lost 3 bases and the V segment lost 1 base, leaving 0 bases of the junction unmatched. CDR1 and CDR2 (germline): LGHDT, YNNKEL (reference sequence). The CDR3 loop spans 13 amino acids. The CDR3 sequence: CASSQGGGYEQYF. DNA of the CDR3: TGTGCCAGCAGCCAAGGCGGGGGCTACGAGCAGTACTTC.